This T cell receptor beta chain was sequenced during a study of T-cell memory formation after mild COVID-19. General study points: Shrinking CD4+ clones were chiefly CM and EM; CD8+ ones were chiefly EMRA. CD4/CD8 balance held among clones contracting day 15 to 85, and later expanders leaned CD4+.

Each CDR3 protein gets one entry after TCRdb re-called the 5' RACE reads with MiXCR. The data hold about 150,000 distinct CDR3 sequences, with around a third observed a single time. The CDR3 contains 13 residues. In germline, CDR1 is GTSNPN, CDR2 SVGIG (reference sequence). V shed 2 bases and J shed 8 bases, with 12 bases lying between them. As regards this clonotype: The target antigen is unknown.

The rearrangement joins TRBV30 to TRBJ2-2; D gene unclear. This receptor was identified in an adult woman who had mild COVID-19 (a few samples of this study predate the infection). Cell type and time point are not known. The material sequenced was PBMCs or a T cell subset sorted from them (not recorded which). In nucleotides, the CDR3 is TGTGCCTGGAGTTCATTAGCCGCGGGGGAGCTGTTTTTT. Amino acid sequence: CAWSSLAAGELFF.